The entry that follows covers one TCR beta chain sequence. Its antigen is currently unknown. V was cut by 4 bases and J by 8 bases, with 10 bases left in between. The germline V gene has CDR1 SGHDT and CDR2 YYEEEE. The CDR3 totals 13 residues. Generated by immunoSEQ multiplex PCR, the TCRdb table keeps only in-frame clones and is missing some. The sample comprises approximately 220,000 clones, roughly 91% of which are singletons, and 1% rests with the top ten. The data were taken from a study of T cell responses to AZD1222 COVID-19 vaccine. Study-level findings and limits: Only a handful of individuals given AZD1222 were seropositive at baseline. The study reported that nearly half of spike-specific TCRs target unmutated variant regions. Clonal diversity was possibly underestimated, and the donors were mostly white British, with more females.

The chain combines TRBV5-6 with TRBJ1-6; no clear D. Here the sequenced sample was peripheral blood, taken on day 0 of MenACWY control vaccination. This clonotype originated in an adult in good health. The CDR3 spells CASSQGSHSPLHF. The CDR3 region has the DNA TGTGCCAGCAGCCAAGGGAGCCATTCACCCCTCCACTTT.